The 13 T cell receptor beta chains below all came from one sample that was sequenced in a study of shared clonotypes between healthy human individuals. TCRdb's table, derived via immunoSEQ multiplex PCR, lists solely in-frame clones and lacks some. The sample has about 1.9 million clones; about 94% are singletons. CD45RO negativity and positive selection for CCR7 defined naive CD8 cells, a population that excluded terminally differentiated effector memory CD45RA+ cells. Sequences were obtained from naive CD8+ T cells from PBMCs. All receptors derive from a man aged 18-30 years in good health. Some clones in this sample may be carry-over from other donors' samples.

The V call is TRBV7-9, the J call TRBJ2-3; 14 bases agree with TRBD2. The V gene's germline CDR1 is SEHNR and CDR2 FQNEAQ (reference sequence). V dropped 5 bases and J dropped 6; count of bases not matched to a gene: 4. The CDR3 extends over 15 amino acids. CDR3 nucleotides: TGTGCCAGCAGCGAGGGACTAGCGGGAGAGGATACGCAGTATTTT. This gives the protein CASSEGLAGEDTQYF.

This chain connects TRBV7-9 to TRBJ2-1, with 7 nucleotides matching TRBD1. Germline CDR1 SEHNR, CDR2 FQNEAQ (reference sequence). This CDR3 is 15 amino acids long. J gave up 7 bases and V 0 bases, and 6 bases lay outside the gene matches. The CDR3 nucleotides read TGTGCCAGCAGCTTAGCCAGGCTGACAGGGAATGAGCAGTTCTTC. Its translation is CASSLARLTGNEQFF. The full variable domain, rest sourced from reference TRBV7-9 and TRBJ2-1, is DTGVSQNPRHKITKRGQNVTFRCDPISEHNRLYWYRQTLGQGPEFLTYFQNEAQLEKSRLLSDRFSAERPKGSFSTLEIQRTEQGDSAMYLCASSLARLTGNEQFFGPGTRLTVL.

The chain recombines TRBV25-1 with TRBJ2-1, with no clear D. This CDR3 is 16 amino acids long. Germline CDR1 is MGHDK and CDR2 is SYGVNS. Deletions cut 4 bases from V and 4 bases from J, with 17 bases between. This CDR3 is CASSATSWMGYNEQFF. DNA of the CDR3: TGTGCCAGCAGTGCCACCTCCTGGATGGGGTACAATGAGCAGTTCTTC.

The J gene is TRBJ2-2, the V gene TRBV11-2, with D uncertain. CDR3 length: 14 amino acids. CDR1 and CDR2 (germline): SGHAT, FQNNGV. Trimming took off 6 bases at V and 1 base at J, with 9 bases between the two ends. The CDR3 DNA reads TGTGCCAGCAGGGAAGTATGGAACACCGGGGAGCTGTTTTTT. Protein product: CASREVWNTGELFF.

The rearrangement joins TRBV9 to TRBJ2-1; D remains ambiguous. V shed 4 bases and J shed 0 bases, with 11 bases lying between them. The germline V gene has CDR1 SGDLS and CDR2 YYNGEE. This CDR3 is 15 amino acids long. The CDR3 region is CASSPSVSSYNEQFF. CDR3 DNA sequence: TGTGCCAGCAGCCCCTCGGTGAGCTCCTACAATGAGCAGTTCTTC.

The chain joins TRBV29-1 to TRBJ2-7, with D unresolved. Germline V gives CDR1 SQVTM, CDR2 ANQGSEA. This CDR3 is 13 amino acids long. V was shortened by 4 bases and J by 0 bases, with 10 bases between the two germline ends. The CDR3 spells CSVVEASSYEQYF. In DNA form, the CDR3 reads TGCAGCGTTGTCGAGGCCAGCTCCTACGAGCAGTACTTC.

The rearrangement uses TRBV14 and TRBJ2-7; TRBD2 agrees at 9 bases. Germline V CDR1 and CDR2: SGHDN, FVKESK. The CDR3 spans 17 residues. The trim removed 1 base at V and 2 bases at J, leaving 9 bases unmatched. Written as DNA, the CDR3 is TGTGCCAGCAGCCAAGGCCGGGGGACTAGCAGCACCTACGAGCAGTACTTC. Translation gives CASSQGRGTSSTYEQYF.

This chain joins TRBV19 and TRBJ1-2; 8 bases are shared with TRBD1. The germline V gene encodes CDR1 LNHDA and CDR2 SQIVND (reference sequence). CDR3 size: 16 residues. Losses at the gene ends were 8 bases for V and 7 bases for J; bases not matched to a gene: 18. The CDR3 reads CASVLTGVPLPGGYTF. CDR3 nucleotides: TGTGCCAGTGTTCTGACAGGGGTACCTCTACCAGGTGGCTACACCTTC.

V is TRBV28 and J is TRBJ2-1; D tentatively reads TRBD1 or TRBD2 (5 bases each). In germline, CDR1 is MDHEN, CDR2 SYDVKM. V lost 0 bases and J lost 0, with 9 bases in between. The CDR3 consists of 16 residues. The CDR3 DNA follows: TGTGCCAGCAGTTTATGGGCAGGGAGCTCCTACAATGAGCAGTTCTTC. This codes for CASSLWAGSSYNEQFF.

This rearrangement joins TRBV28 to TRBJ1-2; a weak D match, TRBD1 (6 bases). The CDR3 totals 16 residues. Trimming left V 5 bases short and J 7 bases short, with 23 bases between. Germline V gene lookup returns CDR1 MDHEN and CDR2 SYDVKM. CDR3: CASSPPVARGLSGYTF. As DNA, the CDR3 is TGTGCCAGCAGTCCCCCCGTGGCCAGGGGCTTGAGTGGCTACACCTTC.

The gene calls are TRBV19 and TRBJ2-7; 9 bases align to TRBD2. V gave up 3 bases and J gave up 6 bases; unmatched junction bases: 18. The germline V gene encodes CDR1 LNHDA and CDR2 SQIVND (reference sequence). CDR3 length: 18 amino acids. The CDR3 protein is CASSIYPLGGRAQCEQYF. DNA for the CDR3: TGTGCCAGTAGTATCTATCCTCTAGGCGGGAGGGCTCAATGCGAGCAGTACTTC.

J is TRBJ2-7 and V is TRBV7-6; 10 nucleotides match TRBD1. From germline, CDR1 is SGHVS and CDR2 FNYEAQ. This CDR3 region has 17 residues. V lost 1 base to trimming and J lost 4 bases; unmatched junction nucleotides: 10. The CDR3 is CASSLGGSGQGWYEQYF. As DNA, the CDR3 is TGTGCCAGCAGCTTAGGAGGGTCGGGACAGGGGTGGTACGAGCAGTACTTC.

The rearrangement links TRBV6-5 to TRBJ2-7, with 8 bases lining up with TRBD1. The V gene end was trimmed by 0 bases and the J gene end by 7 bases; junction bases not matched to a gene: 8. CDR1 is MNHEY and CDR2 is SVGAGI in the germline V gene. The CDR3 runs 15 residues. CDR3 sequence: CASSYSRTGMGEQYF. CDR3 nucleotides: TGTGCCAGCAGTTACTCAAGGACAGGGATGGGGGAGCAGTACTTC.